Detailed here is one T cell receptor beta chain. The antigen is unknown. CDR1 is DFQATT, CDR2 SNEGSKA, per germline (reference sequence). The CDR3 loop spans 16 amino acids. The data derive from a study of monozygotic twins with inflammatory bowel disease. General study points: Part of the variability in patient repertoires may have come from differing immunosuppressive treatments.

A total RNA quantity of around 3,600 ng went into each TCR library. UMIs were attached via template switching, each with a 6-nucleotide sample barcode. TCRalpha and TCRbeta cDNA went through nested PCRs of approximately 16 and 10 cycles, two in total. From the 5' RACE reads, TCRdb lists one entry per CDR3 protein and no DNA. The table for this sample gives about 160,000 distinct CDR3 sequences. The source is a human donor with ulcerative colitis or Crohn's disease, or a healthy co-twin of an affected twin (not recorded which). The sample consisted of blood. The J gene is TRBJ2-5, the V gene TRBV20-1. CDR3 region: CSARDQGSLELETQYF.